Each of the 8 T cell receptor beta chains below was sequenced from the same sample in a study of T-cell memory formation after mild COVID-19. TCRdb reprocessed the 5' RACE reads via MiXCR and lists one record per CDR3 protein. The sample includes more than 300,000 distinct CDR3 sequences, 20% to 25% of them seen just once. The sample was PBMCs or a T cell subset sorted from them (not recorded which). Receptor source: a young man who had mild COVID-19 (a few samples of this study predate the infection). Cell type and time point are not known.

The chain combines TRBV4-3 with TRBJ2-2; no clear D. The CDR3 totals 14 residues. CDR1 is LGHNA, CDR2 YSLEER, per germline. Deletions cut 1 base from V and 4 bases from J, with 7 bases between. The CDR3 DNA is TGCGCCAGCAGCCAAGTGGGTGTCACCGGGGAGCTGTTTTTT. Its translation is CASSQVGVTGELFF.

This clonotype was seen more than once but under ten times. This chain connects TRBV6-2 or TRBV6-3 to TRBJ2-5; D gene uncertain. This CDR3 contains 14 residues. V was trimmed by 7 bases and J by 2 bases, leaving 14 bases between them. CDR1 is MNHEY, CDR2 SVGEGT, per germline. The CDR3 DNA reads as TGTGCCAGCAAGGATGGAGCCAATCAAGAGACCCAGTACTTC. This sequence encodes CASKDGANQETQYF.

Note on this clonotype: One end of the junction varies from germline; a read error may be responsible. The chain is built from TRBV7-2 and TRBJ1-1, with D possibly matching TRBD1 (5 bases). The V gene's germline CDR1 is SGHTA and CDR2 FQGNSA. The CDR3 extends over 13 amino acids. CDR3 residues: CASSPHGQGNKQF. For the CDR3, the DNA is TGTGCCAGCAGCCCCCACGGGCAGGGAAACAAACAATTT.

This chain links TRBV7-2 with TRBJ2-2; 8 positions match TRBD1. Germline V gene lookup returns CDR1 SGHTA and CDR2 FQGNSA. The CDR3 spans 14 residues. V dropped 5 bases and J dropped 7; count of bases not matched to a gene: 6. CDR3 loop: CASSRAGGGGELFF. In DNA, the CDR3 is TGTGCCAGCAGCCGGGCAGGGGGCGGCGGGGAGCTGTTTTTT.

The table lists this clonotype with a few counts. The rearrangement uses TRBV12-3 or TRBV12-4 and TRBJ1-1, with 8 positions matching TRBD1. The junction had 6 bases not matched to a gene; V was cut back by 6 bases and J by 0 bases. The CDR3 covers 15 residues. CDR3 sequence reads: CASSKQGEVNTEAFF. CDR3 nucleotide sequence: TGTGCCAGCAGCAAACAGGGGGAGGTGAACACTGAAGCTTTCTTT.

This clonotype was counted a few times. The genes are TRBV2 and TRBJ1-2; 11 bases map to TRBD1. CDR1 SNHLY and CDR2 FYNNEI come from the germline V gene. Trimming at V came to 8 bases and at J to 7 bases, leaving 6 bases not matched to a gene. This CDR3 has 13 amino acids. The CDR3 region is CASVPGTGGGYTF. The CDR3 bases are TGTGCCAGCGTTCCCGGGACAGGGGGTGGCTACACCTTC.

This clonotype was seen many times. The chain joins TRBV7-3 to TRBJ2-2, with 12 positions matching TRBD2. Germline assignment: CDR1 SGHTA and CDR2 FQGTGA. The trim removed 2 bases at V and 6 bases at J, leaving 10 bases unmatched. This CDR3 has 18 amino acids. Written as DNA, the CDR3 is TGTGCCAGCAGCTTAGGCACTAGCGGGGGGCGACAGGCCGGGGAGCTGTTTTTT. This encodes CASSLGTSGGRQAGELFF.

J is TRBJ2-2 and V is TRBV7-6; 7 positions match TRBD1. Trimming took 6 bases from V and 3 from J; bases not matched to a gene: 4. Germline lookup yields CDR1 SGHVS and CDR2 FNYEAQ. CDR3 size: 14 residues. CDR3 protein: CASRQQGYTGELFF. DNA of the CDR3: TGTGCCAGCAGGCAACAGGGGTACACCGGGGAGCTGTTTTTT.